This is a list of T cell receptor beta chains from one sample in a study of T cells after yellow fever vaccination. TCRdb redid the calling of the 5' RACE reads with MiXCR, one entry per CDR3 protein. The data contain under 250,000 distinct CDR3 sequences, approximately 3.2% of them singletons. The source was CD4+ T cells sorted from PBMCs, collected 10 days after the yellow fever booster vaccination. These receptors were taken from a man in his late teens or twenties who received the YFV17D yellow fever vaccine. Both conserved end residues are part of each CDR3. Fields, in order: D gene, V gene, clone size, J gene, CDR3 DNA, CDR3 protein. The D gene is left open where the match is weak. Clone size is not always given. Where it is, it says once, few, many or a class for expanded clones.

>TRBD2|TRBV28|many|TRBJ2-6
TGTGCCAGCTTGGCTAGCGGGCTCCTTTTCGGGGCCAACGTCCTGACTTTC
CASLASGLLFGANVLTF
>.|TRBV7-9|many|TRBJ1-5
TGTGCCAGCAGCTTAGAGGATATCTATCAGCCCCAGCATTTT
CASSLEDIYQPQHF
>TRBD2|TRBV6-2/TRBV6-3|few|TRBJ2-7
TGTGCCAGCAGGTCGACTAGCGGGGACGAGCAGTACTTC
CASRSTSGDEQYF
>.|TRBV4-1|.|TRBJ1-4
TGCGCCAGCAGCCAAGCTGTACCAACTAATGAAAAACTGTTTTTT
CASSQAVPTNEKLFF
>.|TRBV12-3/TRBV12-4|many|TRBJ2-3
TGTGCCAGCAGTTACAGGGTGGGGACAGATACGCAGTATTTT
CASSYRVGTDTQYF
>.|TRBV5-1|many|TRBJ2-5
TGCGCCAGCAGCTTTAGCGGCCTGGGCCAAGAGACCCAGTACTTC
CASSFSGLGQETQYF
>.|TRBV4-3|few|TRBJ1-4
TGCGCCAGCAGCCAACGGACAGACGCCAATGAAAAACTGTTTTTT
CASSQRTDANEKLFF
>.|TRBV20-1|many|TRBJ1-1
TGCAGTGCTTACTCCGGGGGCACTGAAGCTTTCTTT
CSAYSGGTEAFF
>.|TRBV20-1|.|TRBJ1-4
TGCAGTGCGAAGACACCTTACGATGAAAAACTGTTTTTT
CSAKTPYDEKLFF
>.|TRBV10-3|many|TRBJ2-6
TGTGCCATCCAGGGTTCGGGGGCCAACGTCCTGACTTTC
CAIQGSGANVLTF
>.|TRBV6-5|many|TRBJ2-1
TGTGCCAGCAGTTATGGTCTTTCTGGGGGGCCTCAGCAGTTCTTC
CASSYGLSGGPQQFF
>TRBD1|TRBV20-1|few|TRBJ1-5
TGCAGTGCACTCGGACAGGACTATCAGCCCCAGCATTTT
CSALGQDYQPQHF
>TRBD1|TRBV7-9|.|TRBJ2-7
TGTGCCAGCAGCCGGACAGGGGAGAGCGAGCAGTACTTC
CASSRTGESEQYF
>.|TRBV6-2/TRBV6-3|.|TRBJ1-5
TGTGCCAGCAGGGGGCAGGGACTCAATCAGCCCCAGCATTTT
CASRGQGLNQPQHF
>.|TRBV24-1|few|TRBJ1-2
TGTGCCACCAGTGATTTGGACAGGAACTATGGCTACACCTTC
CATSDLDRNYGYTF
>TRBD2|TRBV11-2|few|TRBJ2-5
TGTGCCAGCAGCACCCTTGCGGGGGGGCAAGAGACCCAGTACTTC
CASSTLAGGQETQYF
>.|TRBV9|few|TRBJ2-7
TGTGCCAGCAGCGTAGGAATTGTTGGCAGCTTTTACGAGCAGTACTTC
CASSVGIVGSFYEQYF
>.|TRBV2|.|TRBJ1-6
TGTGCCAGTGAACTCAATTCACCCCTCCACTTT
CASELNSPLHF
>TRBD1|TRBV7-2|.|TRBJ1-2
TGTGCCAGCAGACCAATCACCGGGACAGGGCCACCGGGCTACACCTTC
CASRPITGTGPPGYTF
>TRBD1|TRBV5-1|many|TRBJ2-1
TGCGCCAGCAGCCCCCAACCGGGACAGGGGGCTTACAATGAGCAGTTCTTC
CASSPQPGQGAYNEQFF
>.|TRBV6-6|.|TRBJ1-4
TGTGCCAGCAGTTCTTCCGTGTTTCCGTCAACTAATGAAAAACTGTTTTTT
CASSSSVFPSTNEKLFF
>.|TRBV5-1|many|TRBJ2-5
TGCGCCAGCAGATCCGGGACGGAACAAGAGACCCAGTACTTC
CASRSGTEQETQYF
>.|TRBV3-1|.|TRBJ1-3
TGTGCCAGCAGCCTCGGACCGCACTCTGGAAACACCATATATTTT
CASSLGPHSGNTIYF
>.|TRBV6-2/TRBV6-3|few|TRBJ1-3
TGTGCCAGCAGTTATTCGGGACTTCGGAGCTCTGGAAACACCATATATTTT
CASSYSGLRSSGNTIYF
>TRBD1|TRBV7-9|many|TRBJ1-1
TGTGCCAGCAGCCCCCAAGAGGGACAGGCTTTCTTT
CASSPQEGQAFF
>.|TRBV18|many|TRBJ2-5
TGTGCCAGCTCACCGACTAGGCGAGAGACCCAGTACTTC
CASSPTRRETQYF
>TRBD1|TRBV6-5|.|TRBJ2-3
TGTGCCAGCAGGACCCACAGGGGGGAGAACACAGATACGCAGTATTTT
CASRTHRGENTDTQYF
>.|TRBV5-1|few|TRBJ2-3
TGCGCCAGCAGCTCACCCGGGACAGATACGCAGTATTTT
CASSSPGTDTQYF
>.|TRBV9|many|TRBJ1-6
TGTGCCAGCAGCGTAGACGGCCGGGATTCACCCCTCCACTTT
CASSVDGRDSPLHF
>TRBD1|TRBV5-4|many|TRBJ1-2
TGTGCCAGCAGTATAGGACAGGCCGCTAACTATGGCTACACCTTC
CASSIGQAANYGYTF
>.|TRBV12-3/TRBV12-4|many|TRBJ2-1
TGTGCCAGCACCCTGGGGGACCAGGCTTACAATGAGCAGTTCTTC
CASTLGDQAYNEQFF
>TRBD1|TRBV5-1|few|TRBJ1-2
TGCGCCAGCAGCTTGGAGGGGACAGGGGAAGGCTACACCTTC
CASSLEGTGEGYTF
>.|TRBV9|.|TRBJ2-1
TGTGCCAGCAGCGGCCAACTAGCAAATGAGCAGTTCTTC
CASSGQLANEQFF
>.|TRBV5-1|few|TRBJ1-1
TGCGCCAGCAGGAAGGGGGTTGGCGGCGGCACTGAAGCTTTCTTT
CASRKGVGGGTEAFF
>.|TRBV5-1|few|TRBJ2-3
TGCGCCAGCAGAGTGGGACGGCAACCTAGCACAGATACGCAGTATTTT
CASRVGRQPSTDTQYF
>.|TRBV4-3|many|TRBJ1-6
TGCGCCAGCAGCCAAGAGCCGGGGACACCCCTCCACTTT
CASSQEPGTPLHF
>.|TRBV6-5|many|TRBJ1-6
TGTGCCAGCAGTTACTCGGGGGCAGGGATTGGGTCACCCCTCCACTTT
CASSYSGAGIGSPLHF
>TRBD2|TRBV5-1|many|TRBJ2-7
TGCGCCAGCAGCTTGGGGACTAGCGGGGAATACGAGCAGTACTTC
CASSLGTSGEYEQYF
>.|TRBV11-1|.|TRBJ1-1
TGTGCCAGCAGTGGGTACGCCTCTGGGACTGAAGCTTTCTTT
CASSGYASGTEAFF
>.|TRBV20-1|many|TRBJ2-7
TGCAGTGCCGCCAACACGATCTCCTACGAGCAGTACTTC
CSAANTISYEQYF